The text below deals with one T cell receptor beta chain. No antigen is known for it. The data belong to a study of cytotoxic CD8 clonotypes in ibrutinib-treated CLL. There are 16 residues in the CDR3. Germline V lookup: CDR1 SGHDN, CDR2 FVKESK. V was shortened by 5 bases and J by 5 bases, with 21 bases between the two germline ends. Data came from immunoSEQ multiplex PCR; TCRdb stores just in-frame clones and leaves some out. Of hundreds of thousands of clones listed, around 70% were seen once; the top ten hold approximately 6.3%. Regarding the study as a whole: Circulating CD8+ T-cell counts were tracked by baseline clonality, which exceeded that of age-matched healthy donors. Clonality was higher at ibrutinib response and returned toward baseline at progression.

This sequence originates from a human donor with chronic lymphocytic leukemia. V and J are TRBV14 and TRBJ2-5, with D perhaps TRBD1 (5 bases). The specimen was PBMCs, collected after 12 months of ibrutinib treatment. The CDR3 DNA is TGTGCCAGCAGCGACACAGGTCTCGGATGGTTGGAGACCCAGTACTTC. Protein product: CASSDTGLGWLETQYF.